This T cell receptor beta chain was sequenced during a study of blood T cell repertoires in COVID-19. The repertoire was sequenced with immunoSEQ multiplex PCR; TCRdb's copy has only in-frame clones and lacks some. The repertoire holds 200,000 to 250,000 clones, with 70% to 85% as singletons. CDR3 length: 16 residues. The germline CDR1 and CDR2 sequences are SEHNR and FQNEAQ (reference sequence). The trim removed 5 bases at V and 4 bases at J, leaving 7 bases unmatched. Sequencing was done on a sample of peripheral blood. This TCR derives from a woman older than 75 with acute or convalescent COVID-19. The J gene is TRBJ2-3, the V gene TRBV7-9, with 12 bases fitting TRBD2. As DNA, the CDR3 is TGTGCCAGCAGCCTGGGACTAGCGGGCCCATCAGATACGCAGTATTTT. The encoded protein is CASSLGLAGPSDTQYF.